A selection of T cell receptor beta chains follows, all from one sample in a study of blood T cell repertoires in COVID-19. Generated by immunoSEQ multiplex PCR, the TCRdb table keeps only in-frame clones and is missing some. Of under 200,000 clones listed, around 83% are singletons. The sample taken for sequencing was PBMCs or T cells enriched from blood (not recorded which). The receptors stem from a woman in her 40s in a cohort exposed to, infected with or recovered from COVID-19 (not recorded which). Each CDR3 is given with its conserved first and last residue. A D gene is named only where the DNA matches it firmly. Clone size is given for some rows only: seen once, a few or many times, or a class if the clone is expanded.

j_call v_call d_call clone_size cdr3_nt cdr3_aa
TRBJ2-2 TRBV7-2 TRBD2 - TGTGCCAGCAGCCCTGAGCGGGGGACCGGGGAGCTGTTTTTT CASSPERGTGELFF
TRBJ2-5 TRBV7-2 - - TGTGCCAGCAGCTTACGGTGGCGGACTCAAGAGACCCAGTACTTC CASSLRWRTQETQYF
TRBJ1-1 TRBV27 - - TGTGCCAGCAGTCCCTACAGGGATCGGGACACTGAAGCTTTCTTT CASSPYRDRDTEAFF
TRBJ2-1 TRBV28 TRBD1 - TGTGCCAGCAGTTTTTCTGGACAGGGTACTAATGAGCAGTTCTTC CASSFSGQGTNEQFF
TRBJ2-5 TRBV28 - - TGTGCCAGCAGTTTTTCCTCGGTTAGCGGATCTCAAGAGACCCAGTACTTC CASSFSSVSGSQETQYF
TRBJ2-5 TRBV5-1 - - TGCGCCAGCAGAATTGGGGCTCAAGAGACCCAGTACTTC CASRIGAQETQYF
TRBJ2-5 TRBV28 - - TGTGCCAGCAGTTTATACCCGAAAGGGAGTGGAGAGACCCAGTACTTC CASSLYPKGSGETQYF
TRBJ2-7 TRBV29-1 - few TGCAGCGTTGGGGGGGTTGGCGAGCAGTACTTC CSVGGVGEQYF
TRBJ2-5 TRBV5-5 - - TGTGCCAGCAGCTTGGGTCGAGGATTGGAGACCCAGTACTTC CASSLGRGLETQYF
TRBJ1-1 TRBV5-1 - - TGCGCCAGCAGCACCGGACAGCAAAACACTGAAGCTTTCTTT CASSTGQQNTEAFF
TRBJ2-5 TRBV18 - - TGTGCCAGCTCACCACCGCTCGACAGATTCCAAGAGACCCAGTACTTC CASSPPLDRFQETQYF
TRBJ1-2 TRBV9 TRBD1 - TGTGCCAGCAGCGTAGCTTTTAGCGGGACAGGGAGCTATGGCTACACCTTC CASSVAFSGTGSYGYTF
TRBJ1-5 TRBV6-5 - - TGTGCCAGCAGCCTGGAACAGGTCAATCAGCCCCAGCATTTT CASSLEQVNQPQHF
TRBJ2-2 TRBV28 TRBD1 - TGTGCCAGCAGGCTAAGACAGGGGAACGGGGAGCTGTTTTTT CASRLRQGNGELFF
TRBJ1-3 TRBV2 TRBD1 - TGTGCCAGCAGCCAGGACAGGGGCCACTCTGGAAACACCATATATTTT CASSQDRGHSGNTIYF
TRBJ2-3 TRBV9 TRBD1 - TGTGCCAGCAGCGTAGGAGGGGGCAGGTGGACAGATACGCAGTATTTT CASSVGGGRWTDTQYF
TRBJ1-1 TRBV19 - - TGTGCCAGTAGTAGCCGCCCTTTAACAGTGAACACTGAAGCTTTCTTT CASSSRPLTVNTEAFF
TRBJ2-3 TRBV5-1 TRBD1 - TGCGCCAGCAGCTGGGACAGGGGCTCAGATACGCAGTATTTT CASSWDRGSDTQYF
TRBJ2-2 TRBV3-1/TRBV3-2 TRBD2 once TGTGCCAGCAGACAAAGCGGGACTAGCATAAACACCGGGGAGCTGTTTTTT CASRQSGTSINTGELFF
TRBJ2-1 TRBV7-2 TRBD2 - TGTGCCAGCAGCTTTGGTCGCGGGAGCTCCTACAATGAGCAGTTCTTC CASSFGRGSSYNEQFF
TRBJ1-1 TRBV5-1 - - TGCGCCAGCAGCTTGATGCGGCCGAACACTGAAGCTTTCTTT CASSLMRPNTEAFF
TRBJ2-3 TRBV11-3 TRBD2 few TGTGCCAGCAGCCCATCCCCTAGCGGGAGAACAGATACGCAGTATTTT CASSPSPSGRTDTQYF
TRBJ2-7 TRBV9 - - TGTGCCAGCAGCCCGAGGGACACCAACCTTCCCTACGAGCAGTACTTC CASSPRDTNLPYEQYF
TRBJ1-1 TRBV7-9 - - TGTGCTTCCCGGCGGGACACTGAAGCTTTCTTT CASRRDTEAFF
TRBJ2-3 TRBV27 TRBD2 - TGTGCCAGCAGTCAGGGACTAGCTTCAGGGACGCAGTATTTT CASSQGLASGTQYF
TRBJ1-3 TRBV27 - - TGTGCCAGCAGTTTCGCAGGCTCTGGAAACACCATATATTTT CASSFAGSGNTIYF
TRBJ2-1 TRBV29-1 TRBD1 - TGCAGCGTTGAACATGGGACAGGGATGAGTGAGCAGTTCTTC CSVEHGTGMSEQFF
TRBJ2-7 TRBV7-9 TRBD2 - TGTGCCAGCAGCTTAAGCGGGGGCTTTGCCTACGAGCAGTACTTC CASSLSGGFAYEQYF
TRBJ1-5 TRBV15 - - TGTGCCACCAGCAGAGATATTAGAGGAGGGTTACAGCAGCCCCAGCATTTT CATSRDIRGGLQQPQHF
TRBJ2-2 TRBV24-1 - - TGTGCCCCGGAGGGGACCGGGGAGCTGTTTTTT CAPEGTGELFF
TRBJ1-1 TRBV5-1 - few TGCGCCAGCAGCTCCAGGGAAGGGCTGAACACTGAAGCTTTCTTT CASSSREGLNTEAFF
TRBJ2-1 TRBV7-9 - - TGTGCCAGCAGCCCACCGGTGGGAGAAGACAATGAGCAGTTCTTC CASSPPVGEDNEQFF
TRBJ2-7 TRBV5-6 TRBD1 many TGTGCCAGCAGCATTGTACAGGGGGATGAGCAGTACTTC CASSIVQGDEQYF
TRBJ2-7 TRBV9 - - TGTGCCAGCAGCACCGACCCCGGGAGCGTCACCTACGAGCAGTACTTC CASSTDPGSVTYEQYF
TRBJ1-1 TRBV10-3 - - TGTGCCATCAGTGCCACAGAGAACACTGAAGCTTTCTTT CAISATENTEAFF
TRBJ1-2 TRBV6-6 - - TGTGCCAGCAGTTACTTATCCCTTCAGGGGAACGGCTACACCTTC CASSYLSLQGNGYTF
TRBJ1-2 TRBV7-9 - - TGTGCCAGCAGCTCTTCTCCGGGAAGAGGCTACACCTTC CASSSSPGRGYTF
TRBJ2-7 TRBV18 TRBD1 - TGTGCCAGCTCACCGGCGCCGGGACAGGGTTACGAGCAGTACTTC CASSPAPGQGYEQYF
TRBJ2-3 TRBV5-5 TRBD2 - TGTGCCAGCAGCCCATGGGCGGCTAGCGGGGGAGATACGCAGTATTTT CASSPWAASGGDTQYF
TRBJ2-1 TRBV4-2 TRBD1 - TGTGCCAGCAGCCAAGCGTCACAGGGGGCCTACAATGAGCAGTTCTTC CASSQASQGAYNEQFF
TRBJ1-4 TRBV18 - - TGTGCCAGCTCACCACGGCCCCAGGGTGAGACTAATGAAAAACTGTTTTTT CASSPRPQGETNEKLFF
TRBJ2-7 TRBV7-8 - - TGTGCCAGCAGCCGAGCCACACCAGGGGACGAGCAGTACTTC CASSRATPGDEQYF
TRBJ2-5 TRBV6-2/TRBV6-3 TRBD2 - TGTGCCAGCAGTTACGGCGGGAGAGAGTGGGCGACAGAGACCCAGTACTTC CASSYGGREWATETQYF
TRBJ2-5 TRBV7-9 - - TGTGCCAGCAGGGGACAACCGAAAGAGACCCAGTACTTC CASRGQPKETQYF
TRBJ2-7 TRBV27 TRBD2 - TGTGCCAGCAGTTTATTCGCGGGTGGTGGGACTAGCGGGGGCCGACCCTACGAGCAGTACTTC CASSLFAGGGTSGGRPYEQYF
TRBJ2-2 TRBV7-6 TRBD1 - TGTGCCAGCAGCTGGCTGGGCAGGGGGCTAAACGGGGAGCTGTTTTTT CASSWLGRGLNGELFF
TRBJ2-7 TRBV6-2/TRBV6-3 - few TGTGCCAGCAGTTACTCGAGAAGGACTCGGGACTACGAGCAGTACTTC CASSYSRRTRDYEQYF
TRBJ2-7 TRBV7-8 TRBD2 - TGTGCCAGCAGCTCGGGGGGGAGGGGTGACTACGAGCAGTACTTC CASSSGGRGDYEQYF
TRBJ2-1 TRBV12-3/TRBV12-4 - - TGTGCCAGCAGTCCCCCGCTATCGCCAGAGCAGTTCTTC CASSPPLSPEQFF